Listed below are T cell receptor beta chains from one sample, sequenced in a study of control samples from healthy donors and cancer patients. Profiled with immunoSEQ multiplex PCR; TCRdb holds only in-frame clones, not every one. The sample yields some 150,000 clones, about 91% seen once. Sequenced: blood. The source of these receptors is a man aged 25 to 45 in good health. CDR3s include the opening cysteine and the closing phenylalanine or tryptophan. Each record gives: clone size, J gene, D gene, V gene, CDR3 protein, CDR3 DNA. A D gene is named only where the DNA matches it firmly. Some rows mark clone size as missing; the rest say once, few, many or name a class of expanded clone.

clone_size: once; j_call: TRBJ2-7; d_call: TRBD2; v_call: TRBV5-8; cdr3_aa: CASEEWGGSPYEQYF; cdr3_nt: TGTGCCAGCGAGGAGTGGGGAGGGAGCCCCTACGAGCAGTACTTC
clone_size: .; j_call: TRBJ1-6; d_call: .; v_call: TRBV30; cdr3_aa: CAWSSGTSYNSPLHF; cdr3_nt: TGTGCCTGGAGTTCAGGGACATCCTATAATTCACCCCTCCACTTT
clone_size: .; j_call: TRBJ1-4; d_call: .; v_call: TRBV30; cdr3_aa: CAWSKDRIPTNEKLFF; cdr3_nt: TGTGCCTGGAGTAAAGACAGGATACCGACTAATGAAAAACTGTTTTTT
clone_size: many; j_call: TRBJ2-7; d_call: .; v_call: TRBV2; cdr3_aa: CASRWQGSNEQYF; cdr3_nt: TGTGCCAGCAGGTGGCAGGGTAGTAACGAGCAGTACTTC
clone_size: .; j_call: TRBJ1-5; d_call: .; v_call: TRBV27; cdr3_aa: CASKDGGNQPQHF; cdr3_nt: TGTGCCAGCAAAGACGGGGGAAATCAGCCCCAGCATTTT
clone_size: .; j_call: TRBJ2-7; d_call: .; v_call: TRBV14; cdr3_aa: CASSQEGSPPLEQYF; cdr3_nt: TGTGCCAGCAGCCAAGAGGGAAGCCCCCCTCTCGAGCAGTACTTC
clone_size: .; j_call: TRBJ2-7; d_call: .; v_call: TRBV7-9; cdr3_aa: CASSLIATPYEQYF; cdr3_nt: TGTGCCAGCAGCTTAATTGCTACCCCCTACGAGCAGTACTTC
clone_size: .; j_call: TRBJ2-1; d_call: TRBD2; v_call: TRBV12-5; cdr3_aa: CASGFLTSGGNSSYNEQFF; cdr3_nt: TGTGCTAGTGGTTTCTTGACTAGCGGGGGGAATAGCTCCTACAATGAGCAGTTCTTC
clone_size: .; j_call: TRBJ1-5; d_call: .; v_call: TRBV5-1; cdr3_aa: CASSLNGHSNQPQHF; cdr3_nt: TGCGCCAGCAGCTTGAACGGACATAGCAATCAGCCCCAGCATTTT
clone_size: .; j_call: TRBJ2-7; d_call: TRBD2; v_call: TRBV5-1; cdr3_aa: CASSFETSGGEQYF; cdr3_nt: TGCGCCAGCAGCTTCGAGACTAGCGGGGGCGAGCAGTACTTC
clone_size: .; j_call: TRBJ1-1; d_call: .; v_call: TRBV21-1; cdr3_aa: CASSTHVGVSEAFF; cdr3_nt: TGTGCCAGCAGCACCCACGTCGGGGTTTCTGAAGCTTTCTTT
clone_size: .; j_call: TRBJ1-3; d_call: .; v_call: TRBV7-9; cdr3_aa: CASSYGGSAGNTIYF; cdr3_nt: TGTGCCAGCAGCTATGGGGGTAGTGCTGGAAACACCATATATTTT
clone_size: .; j_call: TRBJ2-3; d_call: .; v_call: TRBV12-3/TRBV12-4; cdr3_aa: CASSSIAADTQYF; cdr3_nt: TGTGCCAGCAGTAGTATAGCGGCGGATACGCAGTATTTT
clone_size: .; j_call: TRBJ2-3; d_call: .; v_call: TRBV9; cdr3_aa: CASSIQNGDSTDTQYF; cdr3_nt: TGTGCCAGCAGTATACAAAACGGGGACAGCACAGATACGCAGTATTTT
clone_size: once; j_call: TRBJ2-7; d_call: .; v_call: TRBV13; cdr3_aa: CASSLRGDSYEQYF; cdr3_nt: TGTGCCAGCAGCTTGCGGGGCGACTCCTACGAGCAGTACTTC
clone_size: .; j_call: TRBJ2-3; d_call: TRBD1; v_call: TRBV29-1; cdr3_aa: CSVPDRVRTDTQYF; cdr3_nt: TGCAGCGTTCCGGACAGGGTAAGGACAGATACGCAGTATTTT
clone_size: .; j_call: TRBJ1-2; d_call: TRBD1; v_call: TRBV9; cdr3_aa: CASSESKDRIYGYTF; cdr3_nt: TGTGCCAGCAGCGAGAGTAAGGACAGGATTTATGGCTACACCTTC
clone_size: .; j_call: TRBJ1-6; d_call: .; v_call: TRBV12-3/TRBV12-4; cdr3_aa: CASTQQVLSPLHF; cdr3_nt: TGTGCCAGCACCCAACAGGTTTTGTCACCCCTCCACTTT
clone_size: few; j_call: TRBJ1-6; d_call: .; v_call: TRBV28; cdr3_aa: CASSTPSAGEASPLHF; cdr3_nt: TGTGCCAGCAGTACCCCCTCAGCAGGGGAAGCTTCACCCCTCCACTTT
clone_size: .; j_call: TRBJ1-2; d_call: .; v_call: TRBV28; cdr3_aa: CASRVQTVNYGYTF; cdr3_nt: TGTGCCAGCAGGGTCCAGACGGTAAACTATGGCTACACCTTC
clone_size: .; j_call: TRBJ2-3; d_call: .; v_call: TRBV30; cdr3_aa: CAWRSPVPTDTQYF; cdr3_nt: TGTGCCTGGCGGTCCCCGGTACCGACAGATACGCAGTATTTT
clone_size: .; j_call: TRBJ1-2; d_call: .; v_call: TRBV5-5; cdr3_aa: CASSLPRQAYGYTF; cdr3_nt: TGTGCCAGCAGCTTGCCTCGACAAGCCTATGGCTACACCTTC
clone_size: few; j_call: TRBJ2-7; d_call: TRBD1; v_call: TRBV10-1; cdr3_aa: CASSESRTGDDEQYF; cdr3_nt: TGCGCCAGCAGTGAGTCCCGGACAGGGGATGACGAGCAGTACTTC
clone_size: .; j_call: TRBJ1-6; d_call: .; v_call: TRBV6-5; cdr3_aa: CASIGQTTSPLHF; cdr3_nt: TGTGCCAGCATTGGACAGACGACTTCACCCCTCCACTTT
clone_size: .; j_call: TRBJ2-3; d_call: .; v_call: TRBV6-1; cdr3_aa: CASSEWTGASTDTQYF; cdr3_nt: TGTGCCAGCAGTGAATGGACGGGGGCTAGCACAGATACGCAGTATTTT
clone_size: few; j_call: TRBJ1-2; d_call: TRBD1; v_call: TRBV18; cdr3_aa: CASSPARDRPEGYTF; cdr3_nt: TGTGCCAGCTCACCGGCTCGGGACAGGCCAGAGGGCTACACCTTC
clone_size: .; j_call: TRBJ2-7; d_call: .; v_call: TRBV6-4; cdr3_aa: CASSDEQYF; cdr3_nt: TGTGCCAGCAGTGACGAGCAGTACTTC
clone_size: .; j_call: TRBJ1-1; d_call: .; v_call: TRBV27; cdr3_aa: CASRRRTEAFF; cdr3_nt: TGTGCCAGCAGAAGACGGACTGAAGCTTTCTTT
clone_size: .; j_call: TRBJ1-3; d_call: .; v_call: TRBV30; cdr3_aa: CAWTNGGSGNTIYF; cdr3_nt: TGTGCCTGGACCAACGGGGGCTCTGGAAACACCATATATTTT
clone_size: .; j_call: TRBJ1-5; d_call: TRBD1; v_call: TRBV27; cdr3_aa: CASSFRTGSNQPQHF; cdr3_nt: TGTGCCAGCAGTTTCCGGACAGGGAGTAATCAGCCCCAGCATTTT
clone_size: once; j_call: TRBJ1-1; d_call: .; v_call: TRBV5-1; cdr3_aa: CASSGGTEAFF; cdr3_nt: TGCGCCAGCAGTGGTGGCACTGAAGCTTTCTTT
clone_size: .; j_call: TRBJ1-1; d_call: .; v_call: TRBV30; cdr3_aa: CAWAVNTEAFF; cdr3_nt: TGTGCCTGGGCAGTGAACACTGAAGCTTTCTTT
clone_size: .; j_call: TRBJ1-5; d_call: .; v_call: TRBV11-3; cdr3_aa: CASSHTDRFLIWENQPQHF; cdr3_nt: TGTGCCAGCAGTCATACTGACAGGTTTTTAATTTGGGAGAATCAGCCCCAGCATTTT
clone_size: .; j_call: TRBJ2-3; d_call: .; v_call: TRBV7-2; cdr3_aa: CASSMTGASDTQYF; cdr3_nt: TGTGCCAGCAGCATGACCGGGGCCTCAGATACGCAGTATTTT
clone_size: .; j_call: TRBJ2-1; d_call: .; v_call: TRBV5-4; cdr3_aa: CASSVPEVNNEQFF; cdr3_nt: TGTGCCAGCAGCGTACCCGAAGTGAACAATGAGCAGTTCTTC
clone_size: .; j_call: TRBJ2-4; d_call: TRBD2; v_call: TRBV6-5; cdr3_aa: CASSAAGTKNIQYF; cdr3_nt: TGTGCCAGCAGCGCAGCGGGGACCAAAAACATTCAGTACTTC
clone_size: .; j_call: TRBJ2-1; d_call: TRBD2; v_call: TRBV6-6; cdr3_aa: CASSHGREQFF; cdr3_nt: TGTGCCAGCAGCCACGGGAGGGAGCAGTTCTTC
clone_size: .; j_call: TRBJ1-2; d_call: .; v_call: TRBV19; cdr3_aa: CASSKRGRAPLYGYTF; cdr3_nt: TGTGCCAGTAGTAAGCGGGGGAGGGCTCCTCTCTATGGCTACACCTTC
clone_size: .; j_call: TRBJ2-7; d_call: TRBD2; v_call: TRBV7-9; cdr3_aa: CASSLAGGFEQYF; cdr3_nt: TGTGCCAGCAGCTTAGCGGGGGGGTTCGAGCAGTACTTC
clone_size: .; j_call: TRBJ2-2; d_call: .; v_call: TRBV19; cdr3_aa: CASSITTGIPTGELFF; cdr3_nt: TGTGCCAGTAGTATAACCACAGGGATCCCCACCGGGGAGCTGTTTTTT
clone_size: .; j_call: TRBJ2-7; d_call: .; v_call: TRBV20-1; cdr3_aa: CSAGQSYEQYF; cdr3_nt: TGCAGTGCCGGACAGTCCTACGAGCAGTACTTC
clone_size: .; j_call: TRBJ2-3; d_call: .; v_call: TRBV19; cdr3_aa: CASSIVEQDTQYF; cdr3_nt: TGTGCCAGTAGTATAGTTGAGCAAGATACGCAGTATTTT
clone_size: .; j_call: TRBJ2-1; d_call: .; v_call: TRBV2; cdr3_aa: CASSEQPGTYNEQFF; cdr3_nt: TGTGCCAGCAGTGAACAGCCGGGGACCTACAATGAGCAGTTCTTC
clone_size: .; j_call: TRBJ2-2; d_call: TRBD1; v_call: TRBV28; cdr3_aa: CASRSRSGTGGEELFF; cdr3_nt: TGTGCCAGCAGAAGCCGATCCGGGACAGGGGGCGAGGAGCTGTTTTTT
clone_size: .; j_call: TRBJ1-1; d_call: .; v_call: TRBV19; cdr3_aa: CASSIISVGTEAFF; cdr3_nt: TGTGCCAGTAGTATCATCTCAGTAGGAACTGAAGCTTTCTTT
clone_size: .; j_call: TRBJ1-2; d_call: .; v_call: TRBV7-8; cdr3_aa: CASSSGLDRYGYTF; cdr3_nt: TGTGCCAGCAGCTCCGGGTTGGACCGCTATGGCTACACCTTC
clone_size: .; j_call: TRBJ1-3; d_call: .; v_call: TRBV11-2; cdr3_aa: CASSPGGSGNTIYF; cdr3_nt: TGTGCCAGCAGTCCGGGGGGCTCTGGAAACACCATATATTTT
clone_size: .; j_call: TRBJ2-5; d_call: TRBD2; v_call: TRBV6-5; cdr3_aa: CASSSPQLAGVETQYF; cdr3_nt: TGTGCCAGCAGTTCGCCTCAACTAGCGGGGGTAGAGACCCAGTACTTC
clone_size: .; j_call: TRBJ1-1; d_call: .; v_call: TRBV2; cdr3_aa: CASSTGMRTEAFF; cdr3_nt: TGTGCCAGCAGTACAGGCATGAGAACTGAAGCTTTCTTT
clone_size: .; j_call: TRBJ1-1; d_call: .; v_call: TRBV5-6; cdr3_aa: CASSLGTGNTEAFF; cdr3_nt: TGTGCCAGCAGCTTGGGTACAGGGAACACTGAAGCTTTCTTT
clone_size: .; j_call: TRBJ1-1; d_call: .; v_call: TRBV5-1; cdr3_aa: CASSLRWGENTEAFF; cdr3_nt: TGCGCCAGCAGCTTGCGGTGGGGGGAGAACACTGAAGCTTTCTTT
clone_size: .; j_call: TRBJ2-7; d_call: .; v_call: TRBV4-1; cdr3_aa: CASSQDRGYEQYF; cdr3_nt: TGCGCCAGCAGCCAAGATCGGGGATACGAGCAGTACTTC
clone_size: many; j_call: TRBJ2-3; d_call: .; v_call: TRBV5-1; cdr3_aa: CASSLFGSGSTDTQYF; cdr3_nt: TGCGCCAGCAGCTTGTTCGGTAGTGGTAGCACAGATACGCAGTATTTT
clone_size: .; j_call: TRBJ1-2; d_call: TRBD1; v_call: TRBV2; cdr3_aa: CASNYDLGQEHGYTF; cdr3_nt: TGTGCCAGCAACTATGATTTGGGACAGGAGCATGGCTACACCTTC
clone_size: many; j_call: TRBJ1-3; d_call: TRBD1; v_call: TRBV25-1; cdr3_aa: CASSEGNRGPSGNTIYF; cdr3_nt: TGTGCCAGCAGTGAGGGGAACAGGGGGCCTTCTGGAAACACCATATATTTT
clone_size: .; j_call: TRBJ1-4; d_call: .; v_call: TRBV7-9; cdr3_aa: CASSPRRDREKLFF; cdr3_nt: TGTGCCAGCAGCCCCCGGCGGGACCGTGAAAAACTGTTTTTT
clone_size: once; j_call: TRBJ1-2; d_call: .; v_call: TRBV3-1/TRBV3-2; cdr3_aa: CASSPRGGAVYGYTF; cdr3_nt: TGTGCCAGCAGCCCGAGGGGGGGGGCTGTCTATGGCTACACCTTC